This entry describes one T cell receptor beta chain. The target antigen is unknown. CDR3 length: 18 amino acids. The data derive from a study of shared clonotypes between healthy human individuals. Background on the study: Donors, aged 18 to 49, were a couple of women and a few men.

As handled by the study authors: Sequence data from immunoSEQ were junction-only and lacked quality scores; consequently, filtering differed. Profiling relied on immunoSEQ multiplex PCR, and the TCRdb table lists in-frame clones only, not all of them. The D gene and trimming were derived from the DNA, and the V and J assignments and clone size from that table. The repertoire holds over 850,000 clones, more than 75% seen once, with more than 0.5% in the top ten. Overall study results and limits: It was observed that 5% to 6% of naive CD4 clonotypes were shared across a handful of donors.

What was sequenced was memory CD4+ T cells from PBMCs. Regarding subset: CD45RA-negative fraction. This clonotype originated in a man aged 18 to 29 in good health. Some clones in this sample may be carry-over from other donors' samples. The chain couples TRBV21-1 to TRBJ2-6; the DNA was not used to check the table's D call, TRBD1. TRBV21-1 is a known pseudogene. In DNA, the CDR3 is TGTGCCAGCATTACGCCGGGACAGGGGGCGCCTGGGGCCAACGTCCTGACTTTC. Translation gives CASITPGQGAPGANVLTF.